These T cell receptor beta chains were read from a single sample in a study of T cells in localized non-small cell lung cancer. The assay was immunoSEQ multiplex PCR, and TCRdb's table has in-frame clones only and misses some. The table includes more than 100,000 clones, about 90% detected once. This material consisted of peripheral blood, taken before any cancer treatment. The source of these receptors is a female donor older than 55 with stage I lung adenocarcinoma. Both conserved end residues are part of each CDR3. D genes are given only for firm matches. Not every row has a clone size; where given, it reads once, few, many or a size class.

CDR3 protein | CDR3 DNA | J gene | D gene | V gene | clone size
CASSPSSGQKNIQYF | TGTGCCAGCAGCCCCTCCTCCGGACAGAAAAACATTCAGTACTTC | TRBJ2-4 | - | TRBV25-1 | -
CASRGSDTQYF | TGTGCCAGCAGGGGTTCAGATACGCAGTATTTT | TRBJ2-3 | - | TRBV6-6 | -
CSAPAGGSTDTQYF | TGCAGCGCCCCGGCAGGGGGAAGCACAGATACGCAGTATTTT | TRBJ2-3 | TRBD1 | TRBV29-1 | -
CASNRGGLLKGNEQFF | TGTGCCAGTAACAGGGGGGGATTACTGAAAGGCAATGAGCAGTTCTTC | TRBJ2-1 | - | TRBV19 | -
CASGSAGGTEAFF | TGTGCCAGCGGTTCAGCAGGGGGGACTGAAGCTTTCTTT | TRBJ1-1 | TRBD1 | TRBV6-5 | -
CASGTGDTEAFF | TGTGCCAGCGGAACGGGGGACACTGAAGCTTTCTTT | TRBJ1-1 | - | TRBV28 | few
CASINRGQKTQYF | TGTGCCAGCATTAACAGGGGGCAAAAGACCCAGTACTTC | TRBJ2-5 | TRBD1 | TRBV7-6 | -
CASSDRTGLAGNEQFF | TGTGCCAGCAGCGATCGAACCGGACTAGCCGGCAATGAGCAGTTCTTC | TRBJ2-1 | TRBD2 | TRBV2 | -
CASKRDSGTDTQYF | TGTGCCAGCAAACGGGACAGCGGAACAGATACGCAGTATTTT | TRBJ2-3 | TRBD1 | TRBV25-1 | -
CASSAGTSVQETQYF | TGTGCCAGCAGCGCCGGGACTAGCGTACAAGAGACCCAGTACTTC | TRBJ2-5 | TRBD2 | TRBV9 | once
CASTLPHNTEAFF | TGTGCCAGCACCTTACCCCACAACACTGAAGCTTTCTTT | TRBJ1-1 | - | TRBV28 | -
CASTGFQETQYF | TGTGCCAGCACGGGTTTCCAAGAGACCCAGTACTTC | TRBJ2-5 | - | TRBV5-4 | -
CASSLWAGLNTEAFF | TGTGCCAGCAGTTTATGGGCAGGGCTGAACACTGAAGCTTTCTTT | TRBJ1-1 | - | TRBV27 | -
CASSLEAVNEKLFF | TGCGCCAGCAGCTTGGAGGCAGTAAATGAAAAACTGTTTTTT | TRBJ1-4 | - | TRBV5-1 | -
CASSPQGHQPQHF | TGTGCCAGTAGCCCACAGGGTCATCAGCCCCAGCATTTT | TRBJ1-5 | - | TRBV19 | -
CASSRKASGWISYEQYF | TGTGCCAGCAGCAGAAAGGCTAGCGGGTGGATCTCCTACGAGCAGTACTTC | TRBJ2-7 | TRBD2 | TRBV7-8 | -
CASRAVNYGYTF | TGCGCCAGCAGGGCAGTAAACTATGGCTACACCTTC | TRBJ1-2 | - | TRBV5-1 | -
CASSLMEREFRETQYF | TGTGCCAGCAGTTTAATGGAGCGGGAGTTTAGGGAGACCCAGTACTTC | TRBJ2-5 | TRBD2 | TRBV28 | -
CATSRERRGTGELFF | TGTGCCACCAGCAGAGAGAGGAGAGGGACCGGGGAGCTGTTTTTT | TRBJ2-2 | - | TRBV15 | -
CASTSAGLGHQPQHF | TGTGCCAGCACATCAGCAGGGTTGGGTCATCAGCCCCAGCATTTT | TRBJ1-5 | - | TRBV28 | once
CASSLDMGEWAEAFF | TGTGCCAGCAGCTTAGATATGGGGGAGTGGGCTGAAGCTTTCTTT | TRBJ1-1 | - | TRBV7-6 | -
CASSSPEGGSWTEAFF | TGTGCCAGCAGTTCCCCCGAAGGAGGGAGTTGGACTGAAGCTTTCTTT | TRBJ1-1 | - | TRBV28 | -